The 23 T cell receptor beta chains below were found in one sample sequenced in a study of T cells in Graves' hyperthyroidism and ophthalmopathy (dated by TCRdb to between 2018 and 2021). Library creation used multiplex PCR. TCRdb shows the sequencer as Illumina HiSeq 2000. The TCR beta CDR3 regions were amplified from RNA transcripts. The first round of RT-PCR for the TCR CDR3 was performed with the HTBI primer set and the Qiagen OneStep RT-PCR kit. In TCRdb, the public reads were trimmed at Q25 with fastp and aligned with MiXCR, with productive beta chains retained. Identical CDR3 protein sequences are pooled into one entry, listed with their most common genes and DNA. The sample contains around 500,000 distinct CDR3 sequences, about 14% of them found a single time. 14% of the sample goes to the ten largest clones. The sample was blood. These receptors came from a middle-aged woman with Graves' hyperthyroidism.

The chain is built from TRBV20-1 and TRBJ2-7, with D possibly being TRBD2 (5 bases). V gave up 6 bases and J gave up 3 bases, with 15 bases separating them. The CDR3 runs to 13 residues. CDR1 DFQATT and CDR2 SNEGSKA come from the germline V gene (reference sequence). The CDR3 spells CSADKRSVYEQYF. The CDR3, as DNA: TGCAGTGCCGATAAGCGGTCCGTCTACGAGCAGTACTTC.

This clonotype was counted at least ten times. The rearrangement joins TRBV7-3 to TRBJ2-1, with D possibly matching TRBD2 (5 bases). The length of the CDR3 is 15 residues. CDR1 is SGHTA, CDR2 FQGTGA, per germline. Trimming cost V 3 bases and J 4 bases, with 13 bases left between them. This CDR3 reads CASSLMVANYNEQFF. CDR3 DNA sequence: TGTGCCAGCAGCTTGATGGTAGCGAATTACAATGAGCAGTTCTTC.

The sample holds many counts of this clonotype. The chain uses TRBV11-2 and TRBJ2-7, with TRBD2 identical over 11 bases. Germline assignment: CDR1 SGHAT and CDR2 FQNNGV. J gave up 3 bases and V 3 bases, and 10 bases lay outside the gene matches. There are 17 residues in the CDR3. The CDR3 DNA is TGTGCCAGCAGCTTTCATTCTTCGACTAGCGGGAACTACGAGCAGTACTTC. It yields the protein CASSFHSSTSGNYEQYF.

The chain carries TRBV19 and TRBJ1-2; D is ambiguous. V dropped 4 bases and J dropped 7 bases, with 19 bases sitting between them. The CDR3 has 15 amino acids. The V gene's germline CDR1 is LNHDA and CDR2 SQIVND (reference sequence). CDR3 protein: CASSTWLEARGGYTF. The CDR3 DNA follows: TGTGCCAGTAGTACCTGGTTGGAGGCTCGGGGTGGCTACACCTTC.

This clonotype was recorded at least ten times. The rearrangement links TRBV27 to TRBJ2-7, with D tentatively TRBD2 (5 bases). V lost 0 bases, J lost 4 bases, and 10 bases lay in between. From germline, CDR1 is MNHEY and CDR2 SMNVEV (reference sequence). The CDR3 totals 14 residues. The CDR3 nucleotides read TGTGCCAGCAGTTTATCCCTAGCTTCATACGAGCAGTACTTC. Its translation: CASSLSLASYEQYF.

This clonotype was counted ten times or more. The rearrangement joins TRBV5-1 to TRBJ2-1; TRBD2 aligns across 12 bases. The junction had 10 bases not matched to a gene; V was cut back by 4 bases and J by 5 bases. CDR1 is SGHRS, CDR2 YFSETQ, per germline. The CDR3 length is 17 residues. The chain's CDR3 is CASSGGLAGATNNEQFF. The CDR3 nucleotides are TGCGCCAGCAGCGGGGGACTAGCGGGCGCCACGAACAATGAGCAGTTCTTC.

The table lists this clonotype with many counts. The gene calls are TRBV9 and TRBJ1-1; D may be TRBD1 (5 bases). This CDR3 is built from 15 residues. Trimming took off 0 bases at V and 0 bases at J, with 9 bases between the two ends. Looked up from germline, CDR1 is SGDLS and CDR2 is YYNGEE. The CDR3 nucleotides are TGTGCCAGCAGCGTAGACGGGGCTTTGAACACTGAAGCTTTCTTT. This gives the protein CASSVDGALNTEAFF.

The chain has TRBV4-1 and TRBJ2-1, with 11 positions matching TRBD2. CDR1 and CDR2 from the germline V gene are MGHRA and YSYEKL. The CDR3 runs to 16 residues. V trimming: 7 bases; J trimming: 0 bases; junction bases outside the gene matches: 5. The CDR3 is CASNPGTSGSYNEQFF. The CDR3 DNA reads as TGCGCCAGCAACCCCGGGACTAGCGGCTCCTACAATGAGCAGTTCTTC.

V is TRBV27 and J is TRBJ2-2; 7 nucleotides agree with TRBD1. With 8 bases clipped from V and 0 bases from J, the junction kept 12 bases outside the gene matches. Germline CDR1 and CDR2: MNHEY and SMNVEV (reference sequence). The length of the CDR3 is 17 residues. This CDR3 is CASRDSIISANTGELFF. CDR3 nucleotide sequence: TGTGCCAGCCGGGACAGCATAATTTCCGCGAACACCGGGGAGCTGTTTTTT.

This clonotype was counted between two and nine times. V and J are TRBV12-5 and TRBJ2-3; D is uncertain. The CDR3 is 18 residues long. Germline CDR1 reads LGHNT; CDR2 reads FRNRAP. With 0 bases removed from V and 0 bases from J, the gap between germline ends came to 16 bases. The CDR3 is CASGLVLLNNPSTDTQYF. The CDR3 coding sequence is TGTGCTAGTGGTTTGGTACTCCTCAACAACCCGAGCACAGATACGCAGTATTTT.

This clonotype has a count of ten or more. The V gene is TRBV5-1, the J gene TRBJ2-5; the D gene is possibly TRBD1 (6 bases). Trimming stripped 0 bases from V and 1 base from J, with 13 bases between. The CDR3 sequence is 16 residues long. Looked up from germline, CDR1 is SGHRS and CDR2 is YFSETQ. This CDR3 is CASSLDFGTLQETQYF. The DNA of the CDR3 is TGCGCCAGCAGCTTGGACTTCGGGACACTCCAAGAGACCCAGTACTTC.

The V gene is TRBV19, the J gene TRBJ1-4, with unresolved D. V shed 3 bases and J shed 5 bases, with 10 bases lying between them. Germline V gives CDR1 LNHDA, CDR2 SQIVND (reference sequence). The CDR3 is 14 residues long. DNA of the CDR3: TGTGCCAGTAGTATTGGGCGGGGAAATGAAAAACTGTTTTTT. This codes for CASSIGRGNEKLFF.

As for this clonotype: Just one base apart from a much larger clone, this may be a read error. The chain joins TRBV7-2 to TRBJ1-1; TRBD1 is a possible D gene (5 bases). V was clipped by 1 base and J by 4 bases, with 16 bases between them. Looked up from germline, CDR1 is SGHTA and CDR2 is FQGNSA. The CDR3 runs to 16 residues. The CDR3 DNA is TGTGCCAGCAGCTTAGTGTATCCGGGGCCGAGCACTGAAGCTTTCTTT. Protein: CASSLVYPGPSTEAFF.

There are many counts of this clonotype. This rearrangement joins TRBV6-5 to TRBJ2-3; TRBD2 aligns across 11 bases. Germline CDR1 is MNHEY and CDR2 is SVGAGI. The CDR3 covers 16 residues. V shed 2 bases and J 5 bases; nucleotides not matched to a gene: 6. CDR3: CASSYGIAGGEDTQYF. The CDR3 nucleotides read TGTGCCAGCAGTTACGGGATAGCGGGAGGGGAAGATACGCAGTATTTT.

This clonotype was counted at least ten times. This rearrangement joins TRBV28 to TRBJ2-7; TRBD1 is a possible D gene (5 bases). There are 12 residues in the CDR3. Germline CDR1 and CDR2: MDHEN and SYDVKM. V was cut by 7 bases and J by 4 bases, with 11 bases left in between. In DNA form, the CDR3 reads TGTGCCAGCACTTATCAGGGATACGAGCAGTACTTC. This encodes CASTYQGYEQYF.

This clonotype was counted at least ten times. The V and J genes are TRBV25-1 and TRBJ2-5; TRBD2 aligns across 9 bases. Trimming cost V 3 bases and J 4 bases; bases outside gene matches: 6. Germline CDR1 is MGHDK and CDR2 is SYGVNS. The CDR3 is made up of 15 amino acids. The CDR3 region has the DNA TGTGCCAGCAGTGAGGGGACTAGCTCCCGAGAGACCCAGTACTTC. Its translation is CASSEGTSSRETQYF. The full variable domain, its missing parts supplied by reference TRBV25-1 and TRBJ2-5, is EADIYQTPRYLVIGTGKKITLECSQTMGHDKMYWYQQDPGMELHLIHYSYGVNSTEKGDLSSESTVSRIRTEHFPLTLESARPSHTSQYLCASSEGTSSRETQYFGPGTRLLVL.

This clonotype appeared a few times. The CDR3 region is CSARVTSGGFNEQFF. The CDR3 DNA is TGCAGTGCTAGGGTGACTAGCGGGGGTTTCAATGAGCAGTTCTTC. The chain combines TRBV20-1 with TRBJ2-1; 12 nucleotides agree with TRBD2. Per germline, CDR1 DFQATT and CDR2 SNEGSKA (reference sequence). The CDR3 has 15 amino acids. The V gene end was trimmed by 3 bases and the J gene end by 6 bases; junction bases not matched to a gene: 6.

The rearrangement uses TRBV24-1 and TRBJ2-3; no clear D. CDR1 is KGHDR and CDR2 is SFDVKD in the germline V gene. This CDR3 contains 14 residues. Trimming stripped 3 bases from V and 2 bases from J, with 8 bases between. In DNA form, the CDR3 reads TGTGCCACCAGTGATAGATCGGTCACAGATACGCAGTATTTT. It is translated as CATSDRSVTDTQYF.

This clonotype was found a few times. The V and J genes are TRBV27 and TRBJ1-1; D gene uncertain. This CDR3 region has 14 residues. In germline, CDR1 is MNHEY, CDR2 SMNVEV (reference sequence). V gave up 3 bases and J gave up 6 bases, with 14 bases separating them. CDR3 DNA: TGTGCCAGCAGTTTCAGCCCGACTGCCCCTGAAGCTTTCTTT. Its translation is CASSFSPTAPEAFF.

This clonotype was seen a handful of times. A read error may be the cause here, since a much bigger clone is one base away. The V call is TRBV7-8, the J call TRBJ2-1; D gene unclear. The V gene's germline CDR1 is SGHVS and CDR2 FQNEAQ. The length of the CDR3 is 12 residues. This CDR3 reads CASGLGWNEQFF. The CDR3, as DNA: TGTGCCAGCGGCTTAGGATGGAATGAGCAGTTCTTC. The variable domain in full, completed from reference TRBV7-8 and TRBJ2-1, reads GAGVSQSPRYKVAKRGQDVALRCDPISGHVSLFWYQQALGQGPEFLTYFQNEAQLDKSGLPSDRFFAERPEGSVSTLKIQRTQQEDSAVYLCASGLGWNEQFFGPGTRLTVL.

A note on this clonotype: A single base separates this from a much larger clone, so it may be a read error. CDR3 DNA: TGTGCCGGCAGCTTAGATGCACCCATTTACACTGAAGCTTTCTTT. Translation: CAGSLDAPIYTEAFF. The gene calls are TRBV7-6 and TRBJ1-1; D is ambiguous. The CDR3 has 15 amino acids. The germline V gene encodes CDR1 SGHVS and CDR2 FNYEAQ.

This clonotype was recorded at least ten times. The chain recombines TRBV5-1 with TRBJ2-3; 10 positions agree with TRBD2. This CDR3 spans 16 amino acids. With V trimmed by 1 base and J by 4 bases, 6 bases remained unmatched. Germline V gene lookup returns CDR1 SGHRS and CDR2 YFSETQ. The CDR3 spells CASSLLSSGSADTQYF. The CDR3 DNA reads TGCGCCAGCAGCTTGTTATCTAGCGGGAGTGCAGATACGCAGTATTTT.

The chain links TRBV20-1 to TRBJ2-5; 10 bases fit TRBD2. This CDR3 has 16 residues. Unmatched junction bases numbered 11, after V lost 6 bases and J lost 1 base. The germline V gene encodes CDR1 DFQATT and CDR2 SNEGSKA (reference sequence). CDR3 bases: TGCAGTGCGCCCTGGGCTAGCGGGGGCTCCCAAGAGACCCAGTACTTC. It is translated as CSAPWASGGSQETQYF.